A single sample is the source of the 20 T cell receptor beta chains below, sequenced in a study of cytomegalovirus exposure and HLA in healthy donors. The PCR used 60 Vbeta and 13 Jbeta primers. Method: immunoSEQ multiplex PCR; TCRdb's copy keeps in-frame clones and lacks some. The profile covers about 200,000 clones, with around 77% appearing a single time and less than 2% taken by the ten largest. The sequenced sample consisted of PBMCs. The receptors stem from a man aged 30 to 39 in good health and CMV-seronegative.

J is TRBJ2-7 and V is TRBV10-1; 15 bases map to TRBD2. After removal of 4 bases from V and 7 bases from J, the junction contained 5 bases not matched to a gene. CDR1 is WNHNN and CDR2 is SYGVQD in the germline V gene (reference sequence). CDR3 length equals 15 residues. CDR3: CASSGTSGRAFEQYF. In nucleotides, the CDR3 is TGCGCCAGCAGTGGGACTAGCGGGAGGGCCTTTGAGCAGTACTTC.

This clone has only a few counts. The genes are TRBV5-1 and TRBJ2-5; 11 bases fit TRBD2. Germline CDR1 is SGHRS and CDR2 is YFSETQ. The CDR3 sequence is 18 residues long. Unmatched junction bases numbered 14, after V lost 4 bases and J lost 3 bases. CDR3 DNA sequence: TGCGCCAGCAGCCCCAAGGTAGCGGGAGGGTCCAGGAAAGAGACCCAGTACTTC. Translated: CASSPKVAGGSRKETQYF.

In this sample, this clone turned up once. CDR3 nucleotide sequence: TGTGCCAGCTCACCGGGACTAGCGGGCAGCACCGGGGAGCTGTTTTTT. It yields the protein CASSPGLAGSTGELFF. The V gene is TRBV18, the J gene TRBJ2-2, with 12 nucleotides matching TRBD2. Germline-derived CDR1 and CDR2 are KGHSH and LQKENI. With 3 bases clipped from V and 4 bases from J, the junction kept 3 bases outside the gene matches. CDR3 length: 16 residues.

The rearrangement links TRBV10-1 to TRBJ2-6; 7 bases are a match to TRBD1. V dropped 5 bases and J dropped 2; count of bases not matched to a gene: 3. The CDR3 sequence is 15 residues long. Germline CDR1 WNHNN, CDR2 SYGVQD (reference sequence). The CDR3 loop reads CASSNDRAGANVLTF. CDR3 coding DNA: TGCGCCAGCAGTAATGACAGGGCTGGGGCCAACGTCCTGACTTTC.

The chain joins TRBV29-1 to TRBJ2-7; D may be TRBD2 (5 bases). The CDR3 has 9 amino acids. The V gene lost 7 bases and the J gene lost 7 bases, with 8 bases spanning the gap. Germline V CDR1 and CDR2: SQVTM, ANQGSEA. DNA for the CDR3: TGCAGCGGCGGGCGGGAGCAGTACTTC. Translation: CSGGREQYF.

The chain uses TRBV19 and TRBJ1-1; TRBD1 might be the D (5 bases). This CDR3 contains 13 residues. V lost 4 bases, J lost 4 bases, and 10 bases lay in between. CDR1 LNHDA and CDR2 SQIVND come from the germline V gene (reference sequence). This CDR3 reads CASSNPGITEAFF. DNA of the CDR3: TGTGCCAGTAGTAACCCAGGGATCACTGAAGCTTTCTTT.

This chain uses TRBV2 with TRBJ1-4; TRBD1 matches 8 bases. The CDR3 is 14 amino acids. Germline V gene data show CDR1 as SNHLY and CDR2 as FYNNEI. Trimming at V came to 6 bases and at J to 8 bases, leaving 8 bases not matched to a gene. CDR3 loop: CASRATGVGEKLFF. The CDR3 nucleotides read TGTGCCAGCAGGGCGACAGGGGTGGGAGAAAAACTGTTTTTT.

This sequence joins TRBV11-2 and TRBJ1-2; D is possibly TRBD1 (6 bases). The V end lost 1 base, the J end lost 8 bases, and 14 bases lay between the germline ends. The CDR3 has 14 residues. Germline-derived CDR1 and CDR2 are SGHAT and FQNNGV. This chain's CDR3 is CASSLVAGALGYTF. The DNA of the CDR3 is TGTGCCAGCAGCTTAGTGGCGGGGGCGCTCGGCTACACCTTC. The whole variable domain, remainder taken from reference TRBV11-2 and TRBJ1-2, is EAGVAQSPRYKIIEKRQSVAFWCNPISGHATLYWYQQILGQGPKLLIQFQNNGVVDDSQLPKDRFSAERLKGVDSTLKIQPAKLEDSAVYLCASSLVAGALGYTFGSGTRLTVV.

The J gene is TRBJ2-1, the V gene TRBV28, with TRBD2 matching 8 bases. This CDR3 spans 16 amino acids. Germline V CDR1 and CDR2: MDHEN, SYDVKM. Germline trimming cut 6 bases from V and 6 bases from J; bases unmatched to any gene: 13. CDR3 sequence: CASSPLGTSGVNEQFF. The CDR3 DNA sequence: TGTGCCAGCAGCCCCTTGGGAACTAGCGGTGTCAATGAGCAGTTCTTC.

The chain uses TRBV2 and TRBJ1-5, with TRBD1 identical over 8 bases. Germline V gives CDR1 SNHLY, CDR2 FYNNEI. The CDR3 totals 15 residues. With V trimmed by 3 bases and J by 4 bases, 5 bases remained unmatched. The CDR3 DNA reads TGTGCCAGCAGTGAGGACAGGGACGGGAATCAGCCCCAGCATTTT. The encoded protein is CASSEDRDGNQPQHF.

The gene calls are TRBV29-1 and TRBJ2-5; D gene uncertain. The CDR3 contains 12 residues. Trimming took off 4 bases at V and 3 bases at J, with 9 bases between the two ends. From germline, CDR1 is SQVTM and CDR2 ANQGSEA. The CDR3 here is CSVALVEETQYF. For the CDR3, the DNA is TGCAGCGTTGCGCTAGTGGAAGAGACCCAGTACTTC.

The chain uses TRBV7-9 and TRBJ1-5, with TRBD1 matching over 8 bases. Germline V gives CDR1 SEHNR, CDR2 FQNEAQ (reference sequence). Trimming took 5 bases from V and 7 from J; bases not matched to a gene: 10. The CDR3 has 15 residues. The CDR3, as DNA: TGTGCCAGCAGCGGAGGACAGGGAGCATGGCAGCCCCAGCATTTT. Translation: CASSGGQGAWQPQHF.

This clone was counted between two and nine times. Sequence at one end of the junction differs from germline and may be a read error. The genes are TRBV5-5 and TRBJ1-6; D gene unclear. This CDR3 comprises 15 residues. The germline V gene encodes CDR1 SGHKS and CDR2 YYEKEE (reference sequence). The CDR3 sequence: CASSLSSGYSSPLHF. CDR3 nucleotides: TGTGCCAGCAGCTTAAGTTCCGGTTATAGTTCACCCCTCCACTTT.

The rearrangement uses TRBV4-1 and TRBJ1-6; D not certain. This CDR3 is built from 16 residues. The germline V gene has CDR1 MGHRA and CDR2 YSYEKL. V lost 11 bases and J 0 bases, leaving 17 bases between the germline ends. This chain's CDR3 is CAAQPAASSYNSPLHF. CDR3 bases: TGCGCCGCCCAGCCGGCGGCCAGCTCCTATAATTCACCCCTCCACTTT.

This chain uses TRBV11-2 with TRBJ2-7; D possibly corresponds to TRBD2 (6 bases). Germline lookup yields CDR1 SGHAT and CDR2 FQNNGV. This CDR3 region has 14 residues. Trimming shortened V by 7 bases and J by 6 bases, and 19 bases separated the two germline ends. As DNA, the CDR3 is TGTGCCAGCACCACTACCCGGGGGATCCCCGAGCAGTACTTC. Residues: CASTTTRGIPEQYF.

This clone was detected only a few times. This chain joins TRBV6-1 and TRBJ2-3; D is undetermined. CDR3 length: 13 residues. V dropped 5 bases and J dropped 0 bases, with 6 bases sitting between them. Germline V gene sequence: CDR1 MNHNS, CDR2 SASEGT. CDR3 sequence reads: CASSSYSTDTQYF. In DNA, the CDR3 is TGTGCCAGCAGTTCGTATAGCACAGATACGCAGTATTTT.

This clone was observed once. The gene calls are TRBV5-1 and TRBJ1-1, with 9 positions matching TRBD1. There are 14 residues in the CDR3. Trimming removed 1 base from V and 6 bases from J; junction bases left unmatched: 4. Germline V gene sequence: CDR1 SGHRS, CDR2 YFSETQ. The CDR3 bases are TGCGCCAGCAGCTTGAAAGGGACAGGGCCTGAAGCTTTCTTT. Protein product: CASSLKGTGPEAFF.

V is TRBV6-1 and J is TRBJ2-3; D call uncertain. V was shortened by 6 bases and J by 8 bases, with 9 bases between the two germline ends. From germline, CDR1 is MNHNS and CDR2 SASEGT. CDR3 length: 11 amino acids. This chain's CDR3 is CASSNQFTQYF. Here the CDR3 DNA reads TGTGCCAGCAGCAATCAGTTTACGCAGTATTTT.

The gene calls are TRBV6-1 and TRBJ2-5; 8 bases are shared with TRBD1. The trim removed 3 bases at V and 1 base at J, leaving 7 bases unmatched. CDR1 is MNHNS and CDR2 is SASEGT in the germline V gene. This CDR3 spans 16 amino acids. CDR3 amino acids: CASSELRTGGQETQYF. The CDR3 nucleotides read TGTGCCAGCAGTGAGTTGAGAACAGGGGGCCAAGAGACCCAGTACTTC.

For the CDR3, the DNA is TGCGCCAGCAGCTTGGACGGGGTCACAGATACGCAGTATTTT. Protein product: CASSLDGVTDTQYF. The chain has TRBV5-1 and TRBJ2-3; weak D call: TRBD2 (5 bases). The CDR3 contains 14 residues. V shed 0 bases and J shed 2 bases, with 7 bases lying between them. Germline V gene lookup returns CDR1 SGHRS and CDR2 YFSETQ.